This T cell receptor beta chain was found in a study of tumor-infiltrating lymphocytes in primary liver carcinoma (dated by TCRdb to the late 2010s). General notes on the study: The five patients, three men and two women aged 30 to 69 years, had hepatocellular carcinoma (four) or combined HCC and intrahepatic cholangiocarcinoma (one). A total of 35 specimens from 5 patients, comprising some 25 tumor regions, 5 adjacent noncancerous liver tissues and 5 peripheral blood samples, were covered by TCRbeta repertoire sequencing. Roughly 3.5 to 7.5 million productive TCRbeta reads were obtained per sample, and no significant difference in read depth was found between tissue types. Agilent mRNA microarray profiling was performed on the approximately 25 tumor region samples to relate TCRbeta repertoire diversity to the local molecular phenotype. For each liver tumor, the study sampled five regions along with adjacent normal tissue and blood, and applied TCRbeta repertoire sequencing, expression microarrays and whole-exome sequencing. The tumors of the five patients were staged as T1-T3 N0M0, with maximum diameters ranging from roughly 4.2 to 10 cm. High reproducibility was observed for the technical replicate repertoires, with mean shared-clone rates roughly 0.92 and correlation coefficients above 0.95.

TCRbeta-specific cDNA was reverse-transcribed from 500 ng total RNA using a constant-region primer and ProtoScript II reverse transcriptase. The TCRbeta libraries were prepared through three rounds of nested multiplex PCR following a slightly modified ARM-PCR procedure. Each of the first two PCR rounds ran for approximately 9 cycles using multiplex TRBV1-TRBV30 forward primers together with a Cbeta reverse primer. Sample barcodes and Illumina adapters were added in a final 25-cycle PCR with Deep VentR polymerase. Before sequencing, amplicons of 200-500 bp were purified from gel using a QIAquick gel extraction kit. An Illumina HiSeq 2500 was used to sequence the TCRbeta amplicons, generating 250-bp paired-end reads. Processing in the source paper ran as follows. Trimmomatic v0.33 was used to quality-trim the reads, and FLASH v1.2.11 was used to merge paired reads so that full CDR3 sequences could be recovered. MiGEC v1.2.1b assigned V, D and J germline segments to the rearranged TCRbeta sequences. Clonotype statistics and Shannon-Wiener diversity indices were computed with VDJtools v1.0.0. Except for diversity analysis, only the 250 most abundant clonotypes of each sample were used in subsequent analyses to reduce sampling bias. TCRdb itself trimmed the public reads at Q25 with fastp, ran MiXCR and retained productive beta chains. Each CDR3 protein gets just one entry, which takes the most common genes and DNA from the rows behind it. The V and J calls shown here were made by TCRdb, not taken from the authors' results. The sample profile shows approximately 37,000 distinct CDR3 sequences; around 74% of them were found once. Under 20% of the sample belongs to the ten largest clones.

Total RNA and DNA were co-extracted from 20-30 mg of bulk tissue with the AllPrep DNA/RNA mini kit, without cell sorting. Surgical resection was performed in China between 2015 and 2016 on four to six patients with histopathologically diagnosed primary liver carcinoma. Patients had chronic HBV infection and were treatment-naive at sampling. Each tumor was sampled at five spatially separated regions: the tumor centre plus the superior, inferior, left-lateral and right-lateral poles. According to histology, viable tumor cells made up more than 90% of every tumor sample. Pieces of fresh tumor and adjacent tissue were cut in half, with one half kept in RNAlater at -80 degrees C and the other half sent for histology. Inclusive of the bounding cysteine and phenylalanine, the CDR3 is 16 residues long. CDR3 DNA is the only sequence kept; it has 48 bases, read in frame from the first base. For CDR1 and CDR2, the germline V gene lists MDHEN and SYDVKM.

Here is what the overall study found, with its caveats: Repertoire overlap was found to be higher between tumor regions (mean around 36%) than between tumor-adjacent (roughly 17%) or tumor-blood (around 15%) pairs, consistent with antigen-driven expansion. Only the TCR beta chain was sequenced, so true repertoire diversity is likely underestimated because unpaired alpha chains were not captured. A significantly larger repertoire fraction was made up by the top 250 clones in tumors than in blood (p = 0.039). With just five or six patients in the study, the authors point out that the findings should be validated in a larger study. Comparison of CD4+ and CD8+ T cell repertoires was precluded by the use of bulk unsorted samples. Only roughly 7-25% of top clones appeared in all five regions of a tumor, which suggests that tumor-infiltrating T cells are spatially heterogeneous.

Points on this clonotype: Its antigen is currently not known. The junction departs from the called germline gene at one end, perhaps through a read error.

Sequencing was done on a sample of liver tumor tissue from sampling region 4. The cell subset or site label on this specimen signifies: tumor region T4, right-lateral pole. Here the chain combines TRBV28 and TRBJ2-7; TRBD1 could be the D gene, as 6 bases match. The sequence was obtained from a man aged 35 to 55 with primary liver carcinoma and hepatitis B virus infection. For the CDR3, the sequence is CPSSLEGVFGAYEQYF. In nucleotide form, the sequence is TGTCCCAGCAGTTTAGAGGGGGTTTTTGGGGCCTACGAGCAGTACTTC.